The rows below give T cell receptor beta chains drawn from one sample of a study of T cells in Graves' hyperthyroidism and ophthalmopathy. TCRdb reprocessed the multiplex PCR reads with MiXCR, giving one entry per CDR3 protein. The sample lists around 490,000 distinct CDR3 sequences, 15% to 20% seen once, with about 45% in the top ten. Sequencing was carried out using blood. All receptors come from a middle-aged man with Graves' ophthalmopathy. Each CDR3 is given with its conserved first and last residue. D genes are given only for firm matches. The size entry is marked missing in some rows and otherwise reads once, few, many or a size class.

>TRBV7-6|TRBD2|many|TRBJ2-1
TGTGCCAGCAGCCTCTTGGGCCCTCCGGGGGGTGAGCAGTTCTTC
CASSLLGPPGGEQFF
>TRBV30|-|few|TRBJ2-1
TGTGCCTGGAGTGGGGGGCTAGGCAATGAGCAGTTCTTC
CAWSGGLGNEQFF
>TRBV3-1|TRBD2|few|TRBJ2-3
TGTGCCAGCAGCTACTCTAGCGGACCACTAGAGAGGGCAGATACGCAGTATTTT
CASSYSSGPLERADTQYF
>TRBV6-1|-|few|TRBJ1-2
TGTGCCGGTGAACAGGATTCTAACTATGGCTACACCTTC
CAGEQDSNYGYTF
>TRBV28|-|few|TRBJ2-7
TGTGCCAGCAGGGGGGGGGCCACCGAGCAGTACTTC
CASRGGATEQYF
>TRBV30|-|many|TRBJ2-2
TGTGCCTGGAGGCCTACAGCTACCGGGGAGCTGTTTTTT
CAWRPTATGELFF
>TRBV6-2/TRBV6-3|TRBD2|few|TRBJ2-1
TGTGCCAGCACCGGAGTCGGGACTAGCGGGAGCAATGAGCAGTTCTTC
CASTGVGTSGSNEQFF
>TRBV30|-|many|TRBJ2-1
TGTGCCTGGAGTGTAAGAGGGGGACCTTACAATGAGCAGTTCTTC
CAWSVRGGPYNEQFF
>TRBV6-2/TRBV6-3|-|-|TRBJ2-5
TGTGCCAGCAGTTACTCAGGGGGGGGAGAGACCCAGTACTTC
CASSYSGGGETQYF
>TRBV7-9|-|few|TRBJ2-7
TGTGCCAGCAGCCTCCCCGGGGAGGCCTACGAGCAGTACTTC
CASSLPGEAYEQYF
>TRBV12-3/TRBV12-4|TRBD1|-|TRBJ1-2
TGTGCCAGCAGCATTTGGCCGGACAGGGGAACGGAGTATGGCTACACCTTC
CASSIWPDRGTEYGYTF
>TRBV10-3|-|-|TRBJ1-5
TGTGCCATCAGTGTACAGGGCGGAGATACGCAGCATTTT
CAISVQGGDTQHF
>TRBV20-1|-|many|TRBJ1-1
TGCAGTGCTAGAAGGGTCGCCGCTTCCACTGAAGCTTTCTTT
CSARRVAASTEAFF
>TRBV7-2|-|many|TRBJ2-1
TGTGCCAGCAGCTTAACCTCTTCCGCGGGGTATGCTCTGTATGAGCAGTTCTTC
CASSLTSSAGYALYEQFF
>TRBV12-3/TRBV12-4|-|once|TRBJ2-5
TGTGCCAGCAGCCCTTCGGGCAGCGAAGAGACCCAGTACTTC
CASSPSGSEETQYF
>TRBV9|-|-|TRBJ2-1
TGTGCCAGCAGCGCGACCGGGACCCTCTACAATGAGCAGTTCTTC
CASSATGTLYNEQFF
>TRBV20-1|-|-|TRBJ1-3
TGCAGTGCCCGGGGGTTAGAGGGAAACACCATATATTTT
CSARGLEGNTIYF
>TRBV10-3|TRBD1|few|TRBJ1-3
TGTGCCAGCAGGTCAGGGGGCGCGGGGCGAAACACCATATATTTT
CASRSGGAGRNTIYF
>TRBV27|-|-|TRBJ2-3
TGTGCCAGCAGTTCCCGGGTGAAGAGACCCACAGATACGCAGTATTTT
CASSSRVKRPTDTQYF
>TRBV4-3|TRBD2|few|TRBJ2-1
TGCGCCAGCAGCCAAGAGGGGGGACTAGACAATGAGCAGTTCTTC
CASSQEGGLDNEQFF
>TRBV28|TRBD1|many|TRBJ2-7
TGTGCCAGCAGACCCGGACAGGGTGGCTTCTACGAGCAGTACTTC
CASRPGQGGFYEQYF
>TRBV11-2|-|many|TRBJ2-4
TGTGCCAGCAGCTCTTTGGACCTAAACATTCAGTACTTC
CASSSLDLNIQYF
>TRBV11-3|TRBD1|few|TRBJ1-2
TGTGCCAGCAGCCCTCAGGGGGCGCGTGGCTACACCTTC
CASSPQGARGYTF
>TRBV6-1|TRBD1|few|TRBJ2-2
TGTGCCAGCAGTCCCTCCAGGGGGCTTGTCGGGGAGCTGTTTTTT
CASSPSRGLVGELFF
>TRBV9|-|few|TRBJ1-1
TGTGCCAACAGCGTCGCCATGAACACTGAAGCTTTCTTT
CANSVAMNTEAFF
>TRBV2|-|few|TRBJ1-5
TGTGCCAGCAGTGAAGAGAGGGGCTATTCGAATCAGCCCCAGCATTTT
CASSEERGYSNQPQHF
>TRBV27|TRBD1|many|TRBJ2-7
TGTGCCAGCAGTTTATCGGGACAGGGGGCCTACGAGCAGTACTTC
CASSLSGQGAYEQYF
>TRBV6-2/TRBV6-3|-|-|TRBJ2-7
TGTGCCAGCAGTTACTCGATTGGCGAGCAGTACTTC
CASSYSIGEQYF
>TRBV11-2|-|many|TRBJ2-2
TGTGCCAGCAGCGACGGGACTGGCGCCGGGGAGCTGTTTTTT
CASSDGTGAGELFF
>TRBV20-1|-|-|TRBJ2-3
TGCAGTGCCCCAGATGGGGCGGCAGATACGCAGTATTTT
CSAPDGAADTQYF
>TRBV10-3|-|many|TRBJ2-5
TGTGCCATCAGTGAGTCCCTATTGGCGGAGACCCAGTACTTC
CAISESLLAETQYF
>TRBV20-1|TRBD2|many|TRBJ2-7
TGCAGTGCCTGGCGGGGGGACCCGAACGAGCAGTACTTC
CSAWRGDPNEQYF
>TRBV20-1|TRBD2|few|TRBJ2-3
TGCAGTGCTAGGATAACTAGCGGGAGTCTCGGCACAGATACGCAGTATTTT
CSARITSGSLGTDTQYF
>TRBV20-1|-|few|TRBJ1-1
TGCAGTGTTCCGGTGGGTGGGACTGAAGCTTTCTTT
CSVPVGGTEAFF
>TRBV6-1|-|few|TRBJ2-7
TGTGCCAGCAGTTCCTCAGGGAGAGACTACGAGCAGTACTTC
CASSSSGRDYEQYF
>TRBV7-9|-|few|TRBJ1-4
TGTGCCACCACAGGGTTCGATGAAAAACTGTTTTTT
CATTGFDEKLFF
>TRBV5-1|-|many|TRBJ2-3
TGCGCCAGCAGCTTAAGCTTAGGCACAGATACGCAGTATTTT
CASSLSLGTDTQYF
>TRBV6-2/TRBV6-3|-|many|TRBJ2-3
TGTGCCAGCAGTTACTCGAGCGTCCCGCTCGGGGATACGCAGTATTTT
CASSYSSVPLGDTQYF
>TRBV12-3/TRBV12-4|TRBD2|-|TRBJ2-3
TGTGCCAGCAGTCCCCAGCGGGGTACCACAGATACGCAGTATTTT
CASSPQRGTTDTQYF
>TRBV12-3/TRBV12-4|-|few|TRBJ1-5
TGTGCCAGCGCGACGGGGAATCAGCCCCAGCATTTT
CASATGNQPQHF
>TRBV11-2|TRBD1|-|TRBJ2-7
TGTGCCAGCAGCCCAATACGCCGGGACAGCGAGTACGAGCAGTACTTC
CASSPIRRDSEYEQYF
>TRBV18|-|many|TRBJ1-4
TGTGCCAGCTCACGCTTGGGGGAAAAACTGTTTTTT
CASSRLGEKLFF
>TRBV10-2|-|-|TRBJ1-2
TGCGCCAGCAAAGGCGGCTTTCGGAACGGGGACTATGGCTACACCTTC
CASKGGFRNGDYGYTF